Below are 28 T cell receptor beta chains sequenced from a single sample in a study of CD8 T cells in ankylosing spondylitis. Using its own MiXCR run on the 5' RACE reads, TCRdb lists one record per CDR3 protein. The table shows 200,000 to 300,000 distinct CDR3 sequences, with over 9.5% occurring only once. Sequencing input: blood, either unsorted or a sorted T cell fraction (not recorded which). The receptor set was obtained from a male donor with ankylosing spondylitis or in good health (not recorded which).

The chain carries TRBV20-1 and TRBJ2-3; 9 bases match TRBD2. There are 16 residues in the CDR3. V shed 6 bases and J 5 bases; nucleotides not matched to a gene: 15. Germline CDR1 DFQATT, CDR2 SNEGSKA (reference sequence). The CDR3 reads CSASLGSGGPGDTQYF. The CDR3 DNA follows: TGCAGTGCCTCCCTCGGGAGCGGGGGGCCGGGAGATACGCAGTATTTT.

This clonotype was counted ten times or more. The chain carries TRBV7-2 and TRBJ2-3; TRBD2 agrees at 8 bases. Trimming at V came to 7 bases and at J to 2 bases, leaving 11 bases not matched to a gene. The length of the CDR3 is 16 residues. Germline V gives CDR1 SGHTA, CDR2 FQGNSA. The CDR3 protein is CASTLLAGGDTDTQYF. DNA of the CDR3: TGTGCCAGCACCCTTCTAGCGGGTGGGGACACAGATACGCAGTATTTT.

This clonotype has ten or more counts. The V gene is TRBV2, the J gene TRBJ1-2; possibly TRBD1 for D (5 bases). Germline V gene data show CDR1 as SNHLY and CDR2 as FYNNEI. The CDR3 spans 12 residues. V gave up 5 bases and J gave up 6 bases, with 10 bases separating them. This CDR3 is CASSFDRNGYTF. CDR3 sequence (DNA): TGTGCCAGCAGTTTTGACAGAAATGGCTACACCTTC.

The chain combines TRBV25-1 with TRBJ2-5, with D uncertain. Germline loops: CDR1 MGHDK, CDR2 SYGVNS. Trimming took off 2 bases at V and 2 bases at J, with 12 bases between the two ends. The CDR3 length is 15 residues. The CDR3 sequence is CASSERSRPQETQYF. CDR3 DNA: TGTGCCAGCAGTGAACGTTCGCGTCCACAAGAGACCCAGTACTTC.

In this sample, this clonotype turned up a few times. The V and J genes are TRBV30 and TRBJ2-7, with 8 bases that match TRBD1. This CDR3 is 15 amino acids long. The germline gives CDR1 GTSNPN, CDR2 SVGIG (reference sequence). With 5 bases clipped from V and 5 bases from J, the junction kept 14 bases outside the gene matches. The CDR3 here is CAWGAPDRVVHEQYF. The DNA of the CDR3 is TGTGCCTGGGGGGCCCCGGACAGGGTGGTCCACGAGCAGTACTTC.

At least ten counts were recorded for this clonotype. This sequence joins TRBV12-3 or TRBV12-4 and TRBJ1-2; TRBD1 agrees at 8 bases. The V segment lost 6 bases and the J segment 4 bases; nucleotides outside the gene matches: 4. The CDR3 runs to 13 residues. For the CDR3, the DNA is TGTGCCAGCAGACCGACAGGGGTCTATGGCTACACCTTC. It codes for CASRPTGVYGYTF.

This clonotype was recorded at least ten times. The chain has TRBV24-1 and TRBJ2-1; D perhaps matches TRBD2 (6 bases). The length of the CDR3 is 15 residues. CDR1 KGHDR and CDR2 SFDVKD come from the germline V gene. Deletions cut 3 bases from V and 3 bases from J, with 11 bases between. CDR3 sequence (DNA): TGTGCCACCAGTGATCCGGGACTCAACTACAATGAGCAGTTCTTC. As protein: CATSDPGLNYNEQFF.

This clonotype appeared many times. This chain links TRBV11-2 with TRBJ2-1; the D gene is possibly TRBD2 (5 bases). The CDR3 loop spans 15 amino acids. Germline loops: CDR1 SGHAT, CDR2 FQNNGV. Trimming took 6 bases from V and 7 from J, leaving 19 bases between them. CDR3 sequence reads: CASRAGSSLLNEQFF. In nucleotides, the CDR3 is TGTGCCAGCAGGGCTGGGAGCTCCTTGCTGAATGAGCAGTTCTTC. Using reference TRBV11-2 and TRBJ2-1 for the parts outside the CDR3, the full variable domain is EAGVAQSPRYKIIEKRQSVAFWCNPISGHATLYWYQQILGQGPKLLIQFQNNGVVDDSQLPKDRFSAERLKGVDSTLKIQPAKLEDSAVYLCASRAGSSLLNEQFFGPGTRLTVL.

At least ten counts were recorded for this clonotype. The chain uses TRBV5-6 and TRBJ2-5; D is uncertain. Germline loops: CDR1 SGHDT, CDR2 YYEEEE. CDR3 size: 13 residues. V lost 1 base, J lost 4 bases, and 8 bases lay in between. The CDR3 nucleotides are TGTGCCAGCAGCTTGAGCCCTCTAGAGACCCAGTACTTC. It translates to CASSLSPLETQYF. Combining the CDR3 with reference TRBV5-6 and TRBJ2-5 gives the whole variable domain DAGVTQSPTHLIKTRGQQVTLRCSPKSGHDTVSWYQQALGQGPQFIFQYYEEEERQRGNFPDRFSGHQFPNYSSELNVNALLLGDSALYLCASSLSPLETQYFGPGTRLLVL.

This clonotype occurred many times. J is TRBJ2-2 and V is TRBV5-1, with D perhaps matching TRBD2 (5 bases). This CDR3 is 15 amino acids long. Trimming took off 2 bases at V and 1 base at J, with 9 bases between the two ends. The germline V gene has CDR1 SGHRS and CDR2 YFSETQ. CDR3 DNA sequence: TGCGCCAGCAGCTTTGGAGGCATGAACACCGGGGAGCTGTTTTTT. It translates to CASSFGGMNTGELFF.

In its sample, this clonotype was seen a few times. The chain recombines TRBV6-1 with TRBJ1-2; 8 nucleotides agree with TRBD1. V trimming: 8 bases; J trimming: 5 bases; junction bases outside the gene matches: 10. This CDR3 region has 14 residues. The germline gives CDR1 MNHNS, CDR2 SASEGT. The CDR3 DNA sequence: TGTGCCAGCGCCACCTCGGACAGGGAGTATGGCTACACCTTC. Its translation: CASATSDREYGYTF.

Ten or more counts support this clonotype. V usage is TRBV6-2 or TRBV6-3 and J usage is TRBJ1-5, with D possibly TRBD1 on 5 matching bases. V lost 2 bases to trimming and J lost 4 bases, with 15 bases between them. The germline CDR1 and CDR2 sequences are MNHEY and SVGEGT. CDR3 length equals 16 residues. The CDR3 coding sequence is TGTGCCAGCAGTTACGGGCAGGGCCCCGTAAATCAGCCCCAGCATTTT. Protein sequence: CASSYGQGPVNQPQHF.

Ten or more counts support this clonotype. The chain has TRBV5-1 and TRBJ1-4, with unresolved D. V was trimmed by 4 bases and J by 2 bases, leaving 12 bases between them. CDR3 length: 15 residues. In germline, CDR1 is SGHRS, CDR2 YFSETQ. The CDR3 DNA follows: TGCGCCAGCAGCGGTGGACTCGTGACTAATGAAAAACTGTTTTTT. Its protein is CASSGGLVTNEKLFF.

This clonotype was counted a few times. This chain joins TRBV5-1 and TRBJ2-1; 7 bases agree with TRBD2. The CDR3 spans 18 residues. The V gene's germline CDR1 is SGHRS and CDR2 YFSETQ. The V gene end was trimmed by 3 bases and the J gene end by 0 bases; junction bases not matched to a gene: 12. CDR3 region: CASSSPHGGGGSYNEQFF. The CDR3 region has the DNA TGCGCCAGCAGCTCTCCCCATGGCGGGGGAGGCTCCTACAATGAGCAGTTCTTC.

This clonotype came up many times. CDR3 nucleotide sequence: TGCAGTGCTAGAGATCGTGGGGGAACCTATAATTCACCCCTCCACTTT. Its protein is CSARDRGGTYNSPLHF. The chain couples TRBV20-1 to TRBJ1-6; perhaps TRBD1 as D (5 bases). The CDR3 extends over 16 amino acids. The germline V gene has CDR1 DFQATT and CDR2 SNEGSKA (reference sequence). V gave up 0 bases and J gave up 2 bases, with 11 bases separating them.

This clonotype was observed at least ten times. The rearrangement joins TRBV5-7 to TRBJ1-4, with 7 bases matching TRBD1. TRBV5-7 is treated as an ORF (open reading frame) with a function not yet certain. J lost 8 bases, V lost 0 bases, and 7 bases had no gene match. The CDR3 runs to 15 residues. The CDR3 spells CASSLVERGREKLFF. DNA of the CDR3: TGTGCCAGCAGCTTGGTAGAGAGGGGGCGAGAAAAACTGTTTTTT.

This clonotype appeared many times. This chain connects TRBV7-6 to TRBJ2-7, with D tentatively TRBD1 (6 bases). CDR1 is SGHVS and CDR2 is FNYEAQ in the germline V gene. V was pared by 5 bases and J by 0 bases, with 29 bases between. CDR3 length: 20 residues. Written as DNA, the CDR3 is TGTGCCAGCAGCATGGACCAGCTCTACAGGGTTCATAGGGGCTCCTACGAGCAGTACTTC. As protein: CASSMDQLYRVHRGSYEQYF.

This clonotype was counted ten times or more. The rearrangement links TRBV2 to TRBJ1-6; 9 bases map to TRBD1. The length of the CDR3 is 16 residues. The ends lost 4 bases at V and 6 bases at J; junction bases unmatched: 7. The germline V gene has CDR1 SNHLY and CDR2 FYNNEI. CDR3 DNA: TGTGCCAGCAGTGGGGACAGGGCACGACTTAATTCACCCCTCCACTTT. It codes for CASSGDRARLNSPLHF. Based on the CDR3 plus reference TRBV2 and TRBJ1-6, the full variable domain is EPEVTQTPSHQVTQMGQEVILRCVPISNHLYFYWYRQILGQKVEFLVSFYNNEISEKSEIFDDQFSVERPDGSNFTLKIRSTKLEDSAMYFCASSGDRARLNSPLHFGNGTRLTVT.

In the case of this clonotype: A much larger clone lies a single base off, so this may be a read error. The chain combines TRBV12-3 or TRBV12-4 with TRBJ2-2; D ambiguous. The CDR3 has 13 residues. In nucleotides, the CDR3 is TGTACCAGCAGTCCCTCCTGGACCGGGGAGCTGTTTTTT. This sequence encodes CTSSPSWTGELFF.

This clonotype occurred a few times. V and J are TRBV10-2 and TRBJ2-4; TRBD2 agrees at 7 bases. The trim removed 6 bases at V and 1 base at J, leaving 12 bases unmatched. CDR1 is WSHSY and CDR2 is SAAADI in the germline V gene. The CDR3 sequence is 17 residues long. In DNA form, the CDR3 reads TGCGCCAGCAGGCGCACCTGGGCGGGAGAGGCCAAAAACATTCAGTACTTC. Amino acids: CASRRTWAGEAKNIQYF.

This clonotype was seen at least ten times. The chain combines TRBV10-3 with TRBJ1-5; TRBD1 is a possible D gene (5 bases). The CDR3 has 16 residues. V dropped 0 bases and J dropped 16 bases, with 25 bases sitting between them. Germline V gene data show CDR1 as ENHRY and CDR2 as SYGVKD. CDR3 DNA: TGTGCCATCAGTGAGTCGGGGGGGTCCCTCGACACCGCTAAACATTTT. Translating it yields CAISESGGSLDTAKHF.

This clonotype has only a few counts. This chain uses TRBV4-1 with TRBJ1-6, with no clear D. Deletions cut 2 bases from V and 4 bases from J, with 9 bases between. The CDR3 is made up of 15 amino acids. Germline lookup yields CDR1 MGHRA and CDR2 YSYEKL. The CDR3: CASSQPGIYNSPLHF. CDR3 bases: TGCGCCAGCAGCCAACCCGGGATTTATAATTCACCCCTCCACTTT.

This rearrangement joins TRBV30 to TRBJ2-7; D is possibly TRBD2 (5 bases). Looked up from germline, CDR1 is GTSNPN and CDR2 is SVGIG (reference sequence). Between the trimmed V and J ends, which lost 5 bases and 6 bases, there was a span of 11 bases. This CDR3 contains 11 residues. The chain's CDR3 is CAWAVRGEQYF. The CDR3 bases are TGTGCCTGGGCGGTTCGGGGCGAGCAGTACTTC.

In its sample, this clonotype was seen many times. The gene calls are TRBV27 and TRBJ1-2; TRBD1 matches 7 bases. J was trimmed by 5 bases and V by 5 bases; bases with no gene match: 8. The germline V gene has CDR1 MNHEY and CDR2 SMNVEV (reference sequence). There are 14 residues in the CDR3. The CDR3 DNA is TGTGCCAGCAGTCCCGGAGCGACAGGGTATGGCTACACCTTC. Protein sequence: CASSPGATGYGYTF.

This clonotype turned up a few times. V and J are TRBV28 and TRBJ1-1; maybe TRBD1 (6 bases). This CDR3 is built from 12 residues. Germline V gene sequence: CDR1 MDHEN, CDR2 SYDVKM. Between the trimmed V and J ends, which lost 3 bases and 8 bases, there was a span of 10 bases. In nucleotides, the CDR3 is TGTGCCAGCAGTTTCTTGGACAGAGAAGCTTTCTTT. Protein: CASSFLDREAFF.

This clonotype was found a few times. V usage is TRBV20-1 and J usage is TRBJ2-7, with TRBD2 matching 15 bases. The CDR3 is 15 amino acids. J lost 6 bases, V lost 0 bases, and 3 bases had no gene match. Germline values: CDR1 DFQATT, CDR2 SNEGSKA (reference sequence). CDR3 sequence (DNA): TGCAGTGCTAGAGATGGGACTAGCGGGAGGCCCGAGCAGTACTTC. Its translation: CSARDGTSGRPEQYF.

This clonotype was counted ten times or more. The chain has TRBV20-1 and TRBJ2-3; the D gene is possibly TRBD1 (5 bases). Deletions cut 0 bases from V and 1 base from J, with 11 bases between. CDR1 and CDR2 from the germline V gene are DFQATT and SNEGSKA (reference sequence). This CDR3 is 15 amino acids long. The chain's CDR3 is CSARDRQTGTDTQYF. In DNA form, the CDR3 reads TGCAGTGCTAGAGATCGGCAGACAGGCACAGATACGCAGTATTTT.

This clonotype came up many times. The V gene is TRBV12-3 or TRBV12-4, the J gene TRBJ2-2; D unresolved. The CDR3 is 14 residues long. V lost 3 bases and J lost 2, with 7 bases in between. In DNA form, the CDR3 reads TGTGCCAGCAGTTTCTCCGCCAACACCGGGGAGCTGTTTTTT. Amino acids: CASSFSANTGELFF.